These 31 T cell receptor beta chains were sequenced from one sample in a study of blood T cell repertoires in COVID-19 (dated by TCRdb to 2018 to 2021). The method behind the library was the immunoSEQ multiplex PCR assay. The clones in this table, taken by TCRdb from immuneACCESS, are in-frame only. Not every clone is retained; where verified, under half of the shortfall comes from an unresolved V gene, and the cause of the rest is unknown. Here the sample has tens of thousands of clones; approximately 88% occur a single time. The biggest ten clones account for nearly 45% of the sample. Sequenced input: peripheral blood. The receptors were gathered from a human donor in a cohort sampled during active COVID-19.

The chain couples TRBV12-5 to TRBJ2-4, with D possibly matching TRBD1 (6 bases). CDR1 and CDR2 (germline): LGHNT, FRNRAP. This CDR3 region has 13 residues. Trimming removed 0 bases from V and 7 bases from J, with 7 bases in between. CDR3 in DNA: TGTGCTAGTGGTTTGGTCGGACAGAACATTCAGTACTTC. The encoded protein is CASGLVGQNIQYF.

V usage is TRBV10-2 and J usage is TRBJ2-1; D is perhaps TRBD2 (6 bases). Germline V gives CDR1 WSHSY, CDR2 SAAADI. The CDR3 spans 11 residues. Trimming pared 10 bases from V and 10 bases from J, leaving 14 bases between. The CDR3 here is CATEGGNEQFF. In DNA form, the CDR3 reads TGCGCCACCGAGGGAGGTAACGAGCAGTTCTTC.

The chain links TRBV27 to TRBJ2-7; 10 bases align to TRBD2. V lost 6 bases to trimming and J lost 0 bases; unmatched junction nucleotides: 5. The CDR3 is 15 residues long. Germline V CDR1 and CDR2: MNHEY, SMNVEV (reference sequence). The CDR3 region is CASRAGLARSYEQYF. The CDR3 DNA follows: TGTGCCAGCAGGGCGGGACTAGCGCGCTCCTACGAGCAGTACTTC.

V gene TRBV7-9 combines with J gene TRBJ1-5; D gene unclear. The V end was cut by 2 bases, the J end by 1 base, with 15 bases between. The CDR3 totals 17 residues. Germline CDR1 reads SEHNR; CDR2 reads FQNEAQ (reference sequence). As DNA, the CDR3 is TGTGCCAGCAGCTTATCACACGACGGGGAGAGCAATCAGCCCCAGCATTTT. This gives the protein CASSLSHDGESNQPQHF.

The CDR3 spells CASSQGDGTAYF. CDR3 in DNA: TGTGCCAGCAGCCAAGGTGACGGGACAGCGTACTTC. The chain employs TRBV3-1 (or the pseudogene TRBV3-2) and TRBJ2-7; 7 bases line up with TRBD1. V lost 1 base and J lost 12; bases outside the gene matches: 6. CDR1 and CDR2 (germline): LGHDT, YNNKEL (reference sequence). This CDR3 region has 12 residues.

This sequence joins TRBV19 and TRBJ2-1; 15 positions match TRBD2. The germline V gene encodes CDR1 LNHDA and CDR2 SQIVND (reference sequence). The CDR3 consists of 16 residues. V was pared by 6 bases and J by 9 bases, with 9 bases of the junction left unmatched. CDR3 DNA: TGTGCCAGTAGGAATAGAAGGGGACTAGCGGGAGGTGAGCAGTTCTTC. As protein: CASRNRRGLAGGEQFF.

The gene calls are TRBV5-1 and TRBJ2-1, with a possible D match to TRBD2 (7 bases). Germline CDR1 SGHRS, CDR2 YFSETQ. The ends were cut back, 1 base at V and 8 bases at J, with 19 bases in the middle. The CDR3 totals 16 residues. CDR3 region: CASSLSGGGLGDEQFF. The DNA of the CDR3 is TGCGCCAGCAGCTTGTCGGGCGGGGGCCTGGGTGATGAGCAGTTCTTC.

The chain carries TRBV2 and TRBJ1-2, with D maybe TRBD1 (5 bases). V was cut by 4 bases and J by 3 bases, with 9 bases left in between. Germline CDR1 reads SNHLY; CDR2 reads FYNNEI. This CDR3 spans 13 amino acids. The CDR3 DNA is TGTGCCAGCAGTGTGACAGTGGACTATGGCTACACCTTC. It encodes CASSVTVDYGYTF.

In nucleotides, the CDR3 is TGCGCCAGCAGCGCTGGACTGAATTGGGGAACTGAAGCTTTCTTT. It codes for CASSAGLNWGTEAFF. The genes are TRBV4-1 and TRBJ1-1; D not resolved. Per the germline V gene, CDR1 is MGHRA and CDR2 is YSYEKL. The CDR3 runs 15 residues. V lost 5 bases, J lost 5 bases, and 18 bases lay in between.

J is TRBJ2-1 and V is TRBV5-4; tentatively, D is TRBD2 (7 bases). This CDR3 comprises 17 residues. V lost 4 bases, J lost 10 bases, and 27 bases lay in between. CDR1 and CDR2 (germline): SGHNT, YYREEE (reference sequence). The CDR3 here is CASSPEGGAGAAPEQFF. In DNA, the CDR3 is TGTGCCAGCAGCCCCGAGGGTGGGGCGGGGGCCGCCCCGGAGCAGTTCTTC.

The V call is TRBV18, the J call TRBJ1-5; the D is unclear. CDR1 is KGHSH and CDR2 is LQKENI in the germline V gene. V was pared by 5 bases and J by 5 bases, with 10 bases between. The length of the CDR3 is 13 residues. In DNA form, the CDR3 reads TGTGCCAGCTCAGCAGCGACCGATCAGCCCCAGCATTTT. As protein: CASSAATDQPQHF.

This chain uses TRBV7-2 with TRBJ2-2; 7 bases are shared with TRBD1. V was clipped by 4 bases and J by 4 bases; unmatched bases: 9. Germline assignment: CDR1 SGHTA and CDR2 FQGNSA. The CDR3 length is 16 residues. The chain's CDR3 is CASSWPGQTFTGELFF. DNA of the CDR3: TGTGCCAGCAGCTGGCCGGGACAGACATTCACCGGGGAGCTGTTTTTT.

The genes are TRBV7-2 and TRBJ2-7; TRBD1 might be the D (5 bases). Between the trimmed V and J ends, which lost 0 bases and 2 bases, there was a span of 11 bases. The CDR3 has 15 residues. In germline, CDR1 is SGHTA, CDR2 FQGNSA. This chain's CDR3 is CASSLAGQITYEQYF. Here the CDR3 DNA reads TGTGCCAGCAGCTTAGCGGGGCAGATTACCTACGAGCAGTACTTC.

Only one count was recorded for this clone. The chain uses TRBV30 and TRBJ1-1; a weak D match, TRBD1 (6 bases). The CDR3 covers 12 residues. Trimming shortened V by 0 bases and J by 7 bases, and 9 bases separated the two germline ends. CDR1 is GTSNPN, CDR2 SVGIG, per germline (reference sequence). The CDR3 DNA reads TGTGCCTGGAGTGTACAGGGAAATGAAGCTTTCTTT. This sequence encodes CAWSVQGNEAFF.

The chain carries TRBV27 and TRBJ2-3; 12 bases agree with TRBD2. Germline V CDR1 and CDR2: MNHEY, SMNVEV (reference sequence). The V and J ends lost 5 bases and 2 bases, in that order; junction bases with no gene match: 2. This CDR3 comprises 15 residues. Here the CDR3 reads CASSGLAGTTDTQYF. The CDR3 coding sequence is TGTGCCAGCAGTGGACTAGCGGGGACCACAGATACGCAGTATTTT.

The rearrangement joins TRBV28 to TRBJ1-2; 10 bases align to TRBD1. After removal of 5 bases from V and 8 bases from J, the junction contained 8 bases not matched to a gene. The CDR3 totals 14 residues. From germline, CDR1 is MDHEN and CDR2 SYDVKM. CDR3 loop: CASSTTRTGGGYTF. In nucleotides, the CDR3 is TGTGCCAGCAGTACTACAAGGACAGGGGGGGGCTACACCTTC.

The J gene is TRBJ2-1, the V gene TRBV4-3; D is unclear. Trimming cost V 4 bases and J 0 bases, with 4 bases left between them. The CDR3 totals 13 residues. Germline CDR1 and CDR2: LGHNA and YSLEER. In DNA form, the CDR3 reads TGCGCCAGCAGCCCCGGCTCCTACAATGAGCAGTTCTTC. This codes for CASSPGSYNEQFF.

As regards this clone: In the same sample, other DNA sequences code for this CDR3. CDR3 region: CASSRLAGIGETQYF. CDR3 bases: TGTGCCAGCAGCAGATTAGCGGGAATTGGAGAGACCCAGTACTTC. The J gene is TRBJ2-5, the V gene TRBV6-2 or TRBV6-3; 8 nucleotides match TRBD2. The CDR3 is 15 amino acids. V lost 6 bases to trimming and J lost 4 bases; unmatched junction nucleotides: 10. Germline lookup yields CDR1 MNHEY and CDR2 SVGEGT.

The J gene is TRBJ2-5, the V gene TRBV6-2 or TRBV6-3; 8 nucleotides match TRBD2. This CDR3 is built from 15 residues. Germline-derived CDR1 and CDR2 are MNHEY and SVGEGT. Trimming cost V 5 bases and J 6 bases; bases outside gene matches: 11. This chain's CDR3 is CASSIPLGLVKTQYF. The CDR3 DNA reads TGTGCCAGCAGTATTCCTTTGGGACTAGTAAAGACCCAGTACTTC.

The V gene is TRBV30, the J gene TRBJ1-1; D is uncertain. From germline, CDR1 is GTSNPN and CDR2 SVGIG (reference sequence). V was shortened by 4 bases and J by 2 bases, with 8 bases between the two germline ends. The CDR3 has 12 amino acids. CDR3 bases: TGTGCCTGGATTAGCCGAAACACTGAAGCTTTCTTT. Amino acid sequence: CAWISRNTEAFF.

The chain uses TRBV19 and TRBJ1-4; D uncertain. CDR3 length: 14 residues. Germline V gene data show CDR1 as LNHDA and CDR2 as SQIVND (reference sequence). V was shortened by 6 bases and J by 5 bases, with 13 bases between the two germline ends. This CDR3 reads CASSTAAQNEKLFF. The CDR3 DNA reads as TGTGCCAGTAGCACCGCGGCTCAAAATGAAAAACTGTTTTTT.

The V call is TRBV2, the J call TRBJ2-4, with TRBD2 identical over 7 bases. The CDR3 extends over 15 amino acids. The ends lost 8 bases at V and 2 bases at J; junction bases unmatched: 9. In germline, CDR1 is SNHLY, CDR2 FYNNEI. The CDR3 region is CASRSGGGPKNIQYF. CDR3 coding DNA: TGTGCCAGCCGTAGTGGGGGAGGGCCCAAAAACATTCAGTACTTC.

This clone was seen only a few times. The chain couples TRBV19 to TRBJ2-1; 11 bases are a match to TRBD2. J lost 7 bases, V lost 1 base, and 9 bases had no gene match. Per germline, CDR1 LNHDA and CDR2 SQIVND (reference sequence). This CDR3 spans 17 amino acids. The CDR3 DNA is TGTGCCAGTAGTATAGCCCCTACTAGCGGGAGTTGGAATGAGCAGTTCTTC. It yields the protein CASSIAPTSGSWNEQFF.

Note on this clone: The same CDR3 arises from other DNA sequences in this sample as well. The gene calls are TRBV5-4 and TRBJ1-2; maybe TRBD1 (5 bases). The germline gives CDR1 SGHNT, CDR2 YYREEE (reference sequence). V was cut by 4 bases and J by 2 bases, with 9 bases left in between. There are 13 residues in the CDR3. This CDR3 is CASSQDSNYGYTF. In DNA form, the CDR3 reads TGTGCCAGCAGCCAAGACAGCAACTATGGCTACACCTTC.

The chain joins TRBV4-1 to TRBJ1-4; TRBD1 is a possible D gene (5 bases). The germline CDR1 and CDR2 sequences are MGHRA and YSYEKL. The length of the CDR3 is 16 residues. The V end was cut by 1 base, the J end by 8 bases, with 17 bases between. The CDR3 here is CASSQGGLAVREKLFF. The CDR3 DNA reads as TGCGCCAGCAGCCAAGGGGGCCTCGCGGTGCGGGAAAAACTGTTTTTT.

The CDR3 DNA reads as TGTGCCAGCAGCGATTTGCGCGTGAGTGATAATTCACCCCTCCACTTT. Protein sequence: CASSDLRVSDNSPLHF. The chain joins TRBV9 to TRBJ1-6; no reliable D call. V was trimmed by 3 bases and J by 5 bases, leaving 15 bases between them. The germline V gene has CDR1 SGDLS and CDR2 YYNGEE. The CDR3 totals 16 residues. Full variable domain (remainder filled in from reference TRBV9 and TRBJ1-6): DSGVTQTPKHLITATGQRVTLRCSPRSGDLSVYWYQQSLDQGLQFLIQYYNGEERAKGNILERFSAQQFPDLHSELNLSSLELGDSALYFCASSDLRVSDNSPLHFGNGTRLTVT.

The J gene is TRBJ2-1, the V gene TRBV14; 11 bases agree with TRBD2. Germline-derived CDR1 and CDR2 are SGHDN and FVKESK. The CDR3 is 13 amino acids. V lost 3 bases and J lost 16; bases outside the gene matches: 8. CDR3 in DNA: TGTGCCAGCAGCCACCCTCCGGGACTAGCGGAATTCTTC. Translation: CASSHPPGLAEFF.

The chain links TRBV5-1 to TRBJ1-6; 8 nucleotides match TRBD1. The CDR3 extends over 14 amino acids. V lost 5 bases and J lost 7; bases outside the gene matches: 5. Germline V gene data show CDR1 as SGHRS and CDR2 as YFSETQ. The CDR3 DNA is TGCGCCAGCAGACCGACAGGGGACAATTCACCCCTCCACTTT. This codes for CASRPTGDNSPLHF.

The chain combines TRBV4-2 with TRBJ2-1; the D gene is possibly TRBD2 (5 bases). Trimming cost V 0 bases and J 9 bases, with 9 bases left between them. The CDR3 is 13 amino acids. Germline assignment: CDR1 LGHNA and CDR2 YNFKEQ. The CDR3 DNA reads as TGTGCCAGCAGCCAAGATGGGAGCGTTGAGCAGTTCTTC. Amino acids: CASSQDGSVEQFF.

The chain links TRBV5-4 to TRBJ2-1; D is possibly TRBD1 (6 bases). V lost 0 bases and J lost 2, with 21 bases in between. CDR3 size: 19 residues. Germline loops: CDR1 SGHNT, CDR2 YYREEE (reference sequence). CDR3 bases: TGTGCCAGCAGCTTGGCTCAGGGGAACAGGTACGGAGCCTACAATGAGCAGTTCTTC. This translates into CASSLAQGNRYGAYNEQFF. Full variable domain (outside the CDR3, taken from reference TRBV5-4 and TRBJ2-1): ETGVTQSPTHLIKTRGQQVTLRCSSQSGHNTVSWYQQALGQGPQFIFQYYREEENGRGNFPPRFSGLQFPNYSSELNVNALELDDSALYLCASSLAQGNRYGAYNEQFFGPGTRLTVL.

This chain links TRBV7-8 with TRBJ2-5; no clear D. Trimming removed 6 bases from V and 4 bases from J, with 6 bases in between. Germline assignment: CDR1 SGHVS and CDR2 FQNEAQ. This CDR3 is 11 amino acids long. The CDR3 nucleotides read TGTGCCAGCAGTTCTACAGAGACCCAGTACTTC. Translated, it gives CASSSTETQYF.